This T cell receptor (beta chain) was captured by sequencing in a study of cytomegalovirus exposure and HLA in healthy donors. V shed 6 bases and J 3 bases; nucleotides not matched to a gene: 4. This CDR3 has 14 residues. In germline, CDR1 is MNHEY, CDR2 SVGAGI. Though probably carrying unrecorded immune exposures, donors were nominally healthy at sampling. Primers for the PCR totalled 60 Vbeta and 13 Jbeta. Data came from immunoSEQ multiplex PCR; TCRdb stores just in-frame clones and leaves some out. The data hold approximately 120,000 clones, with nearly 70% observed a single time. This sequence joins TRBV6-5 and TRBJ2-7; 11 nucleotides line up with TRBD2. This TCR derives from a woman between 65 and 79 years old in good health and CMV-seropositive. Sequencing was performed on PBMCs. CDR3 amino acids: CASRTSGVIYEQYF. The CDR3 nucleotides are TGTGCCAGCAGGACTAGCGGGGTTATCTACGAGCAGTACTTC.